This T cell receptor (beta chain) was identified during a study of T cell responses to AZD1222 COVID-19 vaccine. Whole-study results and caveats: Close to half of all spike-specific TCRs reportedly target regions of the variants that are unmutated. White British ancestry dominated among donors, who included more females, and clonal diversity was possibly underestimated.

Repertoires were generated with immunoSEQ multiplex PCR, while TCRdb's copy carries only in-frame clones and drops some. The repertoire holds 180,000 or so clones, with approximately 93% as singletons. Trimming pared 5 bases from V and 4 bases from J, leaving 14 bases between. Germline V gives CDR1 SGHTA, CDR2 FQGNSA. CDR3 length: 14 residues. Concerning this clone: Its antigen remains unidentified.

The chain couples TRBV7-2 to TRBJ1-2; D is possibly TRBD1 (6 bases). The sequencing here drew on peripheral blood, taken 28 days after the second AZD1222 dose. This sequence originates from an adult who received the AZD1222 COVID-19 vaccine. The CDR3, as DNA: TGTGCCAGCAGCGGGCGACAGGCCGTCTATGGCTACACCTTC. It is translated as CASSGRQAVYGYTF.